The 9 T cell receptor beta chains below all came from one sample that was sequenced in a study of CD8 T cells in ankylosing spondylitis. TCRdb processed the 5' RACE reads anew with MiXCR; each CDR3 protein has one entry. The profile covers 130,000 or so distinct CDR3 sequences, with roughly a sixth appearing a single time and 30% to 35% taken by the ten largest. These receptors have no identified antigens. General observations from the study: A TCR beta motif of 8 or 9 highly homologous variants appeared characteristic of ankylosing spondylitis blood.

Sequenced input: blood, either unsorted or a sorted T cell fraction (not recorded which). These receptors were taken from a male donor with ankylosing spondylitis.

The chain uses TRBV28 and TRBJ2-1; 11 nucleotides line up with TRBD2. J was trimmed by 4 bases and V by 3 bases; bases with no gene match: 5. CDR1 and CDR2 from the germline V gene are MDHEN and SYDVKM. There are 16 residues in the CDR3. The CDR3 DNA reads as TGTGCCAGCAGTTTTTCGACTAGCGGGGCATACAATGAGCAGTTCTTC. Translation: CASSFSTSGAYNEQFF.

The DNA for the CDR3 is TGCAGTGCTAGAGACACCGGTCGGGTAGATCAGCCCCAGCATTTT. Protein sequence: CSARDTGRVDQPQHF. V usage is TRBV20-1 and J usage is TRBJ1-5; D remains ambiguous. Trimming removed 0 bases from V and 5 bases from J, with 14 bases in between. The CDR3 is 15 amino acids. Germline V gene sequence: CDR1 DFQATT, CDR2 SNEGSKA (reference sequence).

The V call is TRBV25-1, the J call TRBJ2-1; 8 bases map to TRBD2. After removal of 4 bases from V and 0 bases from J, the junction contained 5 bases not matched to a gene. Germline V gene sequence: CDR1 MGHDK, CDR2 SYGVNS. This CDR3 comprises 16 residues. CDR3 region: CASSGGGGSSYNEQFF. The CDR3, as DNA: TGTGCCAGCAGTGGTGGCGGGGGGAGCTCCTACAATGAGCAGTTCTTC.

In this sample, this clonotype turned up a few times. CDR3 sequence reads: CASSSISGLRYNEQFF. As DNA, the CDR3 is TGTGCCAGCAGCTCAATATCCGGGCTTCGTTACAATGAGCAGTTCTTC. The rearrangement uses TRBV9 and TRBJ2-1; D not resolved. Trimming took off 4 bases at V and 4 bases at J, with 18 bases between the two ends. This CDR3 is 16 amino acids long. CDR1 and CDR2 (germline): SGDLS, YYNGEE.

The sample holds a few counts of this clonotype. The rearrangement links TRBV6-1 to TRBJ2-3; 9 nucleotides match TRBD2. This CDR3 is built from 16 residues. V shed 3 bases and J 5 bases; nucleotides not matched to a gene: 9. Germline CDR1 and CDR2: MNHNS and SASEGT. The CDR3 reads CASSDTAGGPIDTQYF. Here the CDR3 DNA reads TGTGCCAGCAGTGATACGGCGGGAGGGCCAATAGATACGCAGTATTTT.

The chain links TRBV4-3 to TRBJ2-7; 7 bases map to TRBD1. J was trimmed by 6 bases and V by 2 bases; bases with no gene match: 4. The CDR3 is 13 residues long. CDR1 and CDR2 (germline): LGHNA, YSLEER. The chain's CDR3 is CASSQRQGTEQYF. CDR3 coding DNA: TGCGCCAGCAGCCAACGACAGGGCACCGAGCAGTACTTC.

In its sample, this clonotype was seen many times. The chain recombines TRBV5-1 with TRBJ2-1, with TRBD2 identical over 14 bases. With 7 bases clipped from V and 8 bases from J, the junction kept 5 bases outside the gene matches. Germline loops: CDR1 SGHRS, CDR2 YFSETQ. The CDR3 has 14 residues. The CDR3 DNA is TGCGCCAGCGGGACTAGCGGGAGTAGCCATGAGCAGTTCTTC. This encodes CASGTSGSSHEQFF.

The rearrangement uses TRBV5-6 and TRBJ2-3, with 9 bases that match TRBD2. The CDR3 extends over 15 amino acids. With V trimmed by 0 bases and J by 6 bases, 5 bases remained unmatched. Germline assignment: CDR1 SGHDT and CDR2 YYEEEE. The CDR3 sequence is CASSLGLAEGDTQYF. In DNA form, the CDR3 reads TGTGCCAGCAGCTTGGGACTAGCGGAAGGGGATACGCAGTATTTT.

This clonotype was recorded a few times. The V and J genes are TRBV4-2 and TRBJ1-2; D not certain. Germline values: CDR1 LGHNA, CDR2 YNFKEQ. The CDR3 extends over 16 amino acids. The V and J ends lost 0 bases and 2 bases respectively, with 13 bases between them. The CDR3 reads CASSQDTAGLNYGYTF. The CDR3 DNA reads TGTGCCAGCAGCCAAGATACGGCAGGTCTGAACTATGGCTACACCTTC.